These T cell receptor beta chains were read from a single sample in a study of shared clonotypes between healthy human individuals. This table comes from immunoSEQ multiplex PCR, and its TCRdb copy is limited to in-frame clones, with some not included. The sample records about 2 million clones, 85% to 95% being singletons. Sequenced: naive CD8+ T cells sorted from blood. These receptors originate from a man aged 18 to 35 in good health. The CDR3 runs from the conserved cysteine through the conserved F or W. Each record gives: V gene, J gene, CDR3 protein.

V: TRBV19
J: TRBJ2-7
CDR3: CASSMAPAYEQYF

V: TRBV4-1
J: TRBJ1-6
CDR3: CASSQPDRGPYNSPLHF

V: TRBV13
J: TRBJ2-1
CDR3: CASSLAQGGSYNEQFF

V: TRBV6-5
J: TRBJ2-1
CDR3: CASSPAGVSYNEQFF

V: TRBV6-5
J: TRBJ2-5
CDR3: CASSPGTNQETQYF

V: TRBV5-1
J: TRBJ2-5
CDR3: CASSLFAGIGETQYF

V: TRBV19
J: TRBJ2-7
CDR3: CASSPHRDSYEQYF

V: TRBV4-3
J: TRBJ1-2
CDR3: CASSQDRDPAPYGYTF

V: TRBV6-5
J: TRBJ1-1
CDR3: CASSYSTGLNTEAFF

V: TRBV11-3
J: TRBJ1-1
CDR3: CASSLDGAFF

V: TRBV7-9
J: TRBJ2-7
CDR3: CASSPGAGAFYEQYF

V: TRBV6-5
J: TRBJ2-5
CDR3: CASSYTGTQETQYF

V: TRBV11-2
J: TRBJ2-1
CDR3: CASSLEGSRGYNEQFF

V: TRBV7-9
J: TRBJ2-2
CDR3: CASSLEVVGGPANTGELFF

V: TRBV5-4
J: NA
CDR3: CASSLSQGSNYEQYF

V: TRBV9
J: TRBJ2-7
CDR3: CASGSGTAPYEQYF

V: TRBV7-6
J: TRBJ1-4
CDR3: CASSLTTGSEKLFF

V: TRBV4-1
J: TRBJ1-1
CDR3: CASSPAVVDTEAFF

V: TRBV30
J: TRBJ2-5
CDR3: CAWSVLGETQYF

V: TRBV27
J: TRBJ2-7
CDR3: CASSPATVSYEQYF

V: TRBV29-1
J: TRBJ2-3
CDR3: CSVLISGGNTDTQYF

V: TRBV6-6
J: TRBJ2-3
CDR3: CASLTGTDTQYF